This T cell receptor (beta chain) was recovered during a study of high-grade serous ovarian cancer treatment subgroups. Notes on the study in general: TCR clonal relatedness correlated positively with neoantigen level.

Method: immunoSEQ multiplex PCR; TCRdb's copy keeps in-frame clones and lacks some. Seen here are approximately 6,600 clones, 79% observed once, and the top ten hold over 6.5%. CDR1 and CDR2 from the germline V gene are LGHNT and FRNRAP. The CDR3 loop spans 13 amino acids. The trim removed 7 bases at V and 3 bases at J, leaving 5 bases unmatched. The tumor samples were collected prior to definitive surgery or chemotherapy. In the case of this clone: Its antigen remains unidentified.

Material for sequencing was tumor tissue. The genes are TRBV12-5 and TRBJ1-2; TRBD1 matches at 7 bases. The sequence derives from a human donor with high-grade serous ovarian cancer. CDR3 sequence: CASAPGTDYGYTF. The CDR3 DNA follows: TGTGCTAGTGCCCCCGGGACAGACTATGGCTACACCTTC. The full variable domain, rest sourced from reference TRBV12-5 and TRBJ1-2, is DARVTQTPRHKVTEMGQEVTMRCQPILGHNTVFWYRQTMMQGLELLAYFRNRAPLDDSGMPKDRFSAEMPDATLATLKIQPSEPRDSAVYFCASAPGTDYGYTFGSGTRLTVV.